A selection of T cell receptor beta chains follows, all from one sample in a study of cytomegalovirus exposure and HLA in healthy donors. Sequencing was performed with immunoSEQ multiplex PCR; in TCRdb, only in-frame clones are kept and a portion is missing. The sample includes approximately 220,000 clones, 80% to 95% of them seen just once. The sequenced sample consisted of PBMCs. The receptors were sampled from a woman between 18 and 29 years old in good health and CMV-seronegative. Both conserved end residues are trimmed from each CDR3. Expanded clones get a size class; other rows say once, few or many, or leave the size out.

CDR3 length: 11
clone size: -
V gene: TRBV19
CDR3 protein: ASSMGVTLEQY

CDR3 length: 11
clone size: -
V gene: TRBV7-9
CDR3 protein: ASSKQGSYEQY

CDR3 length: 12
clone size: -
V gene: TRBV11-3
CDR3 protein: ASSAALAPATQY

CDR3 length: 18
clone size: -
V gene: TRBV18
CDR3 protein: ASSLITNPGTVNSGNTIY

CDR3 length: 13
clone size: -
V gene: TRBV18
CDR3 protein: ASSPRGQPDQPQH

CDR3 length: 13
clone size: -
V gene: TRBV6-1
CDR3 protein: ASAPWSGTNEKLF

CDR3 length: 10
clone size: -
V gene: TRBV2
CDR3 protein: ASTADSYEQY

CDR3 length: 13
clone size: -
V gene: TRBV7-9
CDR3 protein: ASSLARAGYDGYT

CDR3 length: 12
clone size: -
V gene: TRBV30
CDR3 protein: ACIRDRVENEQF

CDR3 length: 13
clone size: -
V gene: TRBV18
CDR3 protein: ASSPAGGLNTEAF

CDR3 length: 14
clone size: -
V gene: TRBV7-2
CDR3 protein: ASSLGTSGTTDTQY

CDR3 length: 13
clone size: -
V gene: TRBV2
CDR3 protein: ASSETGSDTGELF

CDR3 length: 14
clone size: -
V gene: TRBV7-9
CDR3 protein: ASSLGRGTGGTEAF

CDR3 length: 15
clone size: once
V gene: TRBV6-4
CDR3 protein: ASSDRRGTGLGYGYT

CDR3 length: 12
clone size: -
V gene: TRBV28
CDR3 protein: ASQPGGWAYEQY

CDR3 length: 14
clone size: -
V gene: TRBV6-1
CDR3 protein: ASSEPFLGGSYEQY

CDR3 length: 14
clone size: -
V gene: TRBV2
CDR3 protein: ASSEAGGDPNQPQH

CDR3 length: 15
clone size: -
V gene: TRBV7-8
CDR3 protein: ASSLRLAGVNTDTQY

CDR3 length: 10
clone size: -
V gene: TRBV11-3
CDR3 protein: ASSPPAGSQY

CDR3 length: 14
clone size: once
V gene: TRBV29-1
CDR3 protein: SATDLPGLGFDEQF

CDR3 length: 10
clone size: -
V gene: TRBV28
CDR3 protein: ASSHRAYEQY

CDR3 length: 16
clone size: once
V gene: TRBV14
CDR3 protein: ASSQDTLAGGFYNEQF

CDR3 length: 14
clone size: once
V gene: TRBV28
CDR3 protein: ASSWTGTFHNEKLF

CDR3 length: 13
clone size: -
V gene: TRBV6-5
CDR3 protein: ASSYRQAGNYEQY

CDR3 length: 15
clone size: -
V gene: TRBV25-1
CDR3 protein: ASSEGLAGVRSYEQY

CDR3 length: 12
clone size: once
V gene: TRBV5-1
CDR3 protein: ASSLASGTDGYT

CDR3 length: 11
clone size: once
V gene: TRBV6-1
CDR3 protein: ASSEGMSYEQY

CDR3 length: 13
clone size: -
V gene: TRBV4-1
CDR3 protein: ASSPSTGGIDTQY

CDR3 length: 14
clone size: once
V gene: TRBV30
CDR3 protein: AWSVTLQGARDEQF

CDR3 length: 10
clone size: -
V gene: TRBV28
CDR3 protein: ASLGDLSEQF

CDR3 length: 10
clone size: -
V gene: TRBV30
CDR3 protein: AWRDYQETQY

CDR3 length: 12
clone size: -
V gene: TRBV6-1
CDR3 protein: ASSELSGGSEQY

CDR3 length: 13
clone size: -
V gene: TRBV27
CDR3 protein: ASKFSGRAQETQY

CDR3 length: 18
clone size: -
V gene: TRBV4-1
CDR3 protein: ASSQAGTSGRTRSYNEQF

CDR3 length: 14
clone size: -
V gene: TRBV6-4
CDR3 protein: ASSDTDRGMNTEAF

CDR3 length: 14
clone size: -
V gene: TRBV5-1
CDR3 protein: ASSSGGRPVNTEAF

CDR3 length: 14
clone size: -
V gene: TRBV6-5
CDR3 protein: ASSYSGGRASYEQY

CDR3 length: 12
clone size: once
V gene: TRBV7-8
CDR3 protein: ASSPRVENTEAF

CDR3 length: 14
clone size: -
V gene: TRBV9
CDR3 protein: ASSAHSGQGTDTQY

CDR3 length: 13
clone size: -
V gene: TRBV9
CDR3 protein: ASSVKQGAGNTIY

CDR3 length: 12
clone size: -
V gene: TRBV5-1
CDR3 protein: ASRAGDKANEQF

CDR3 length: 15
clone size: -
V gene: TRBV18
CDR3 protein: ASSPPSSGRAKNIQY

CDR3 length: 14
clone size: -
V gene: TRBV28
CDR3 protein: ASSFLDLGLNYGYT

CDR3 length: 14
clone size: -
V gene: TRBV6-6
CDR3 protein: ASSYVQAVMNTEAF

CDR3 length: 16
clone size: -
V gene: TRBV21-1
CDR3 protein: ASSTAGGETGINSPLH

CDR3 length: 14
clone size: -
V gene: TRBV5-6
CDR3 protein: ASSFGGPSSTDTQY

CDR3 length: 13
clone size: -
V gene: TRBV10-2
CDR3 protein: ASSVGLTFTDTQY

CDR3 length: 11
clone size: -
V gene: TRBV6-5
CDR3 protein: ASSYLPDTEAF

CDR3 length: 11
clone size: -
V gene: TRBV6-6
CDR3 protein: ASTTVGPGELF

CDR3 length: 12
clone size: -
V gene: TRBV5-1
CDR3 protein: ASSFRFNPPEAF

CDR3 length: 14
clone size: once
V gene: TRBV5-3
CDR3 protein: ARSTRGTGGHYGYT

CDR3 length: 12
clone size: -
V gene: TRBV7-6
CDR3 protein: ASSLRDRRDEQF